This TCR beta chain was sequenced for a study of T-cell memory formation after mild COVID-19. Study results and caveats: CD4/CD8 balance held among clones contracting day 15 to 85, and later expanders leaned CD4+. Those CD4+ clones that contracted were mainly in CM and EM (CD8+ ones in EMRA).

As regards this clonotype: Antigen unknown.

The CDR3 runs to 15 residues. V lost 0 bases, J lost 0 bases, and 9 bases lay in between. Germline lookup yields CDR1 SGHAT and CDR2 FQNNGV. TCRdb passed the 5' RACE reads through MiXCR, listing each CDR3 protein once. Of about 250,000 distinct CDR3 sequences in the sample, approximately 15% are singletons; the top ten hold around 2.2%. The genes are TRBV11-2 and TRBJ2-7, with a possible D match to TRBD1 (6 bases). The specimen sequenced was PBMCs or a T cell subset sorted from them (not recorded which). The sequence was obtained from an adult woman who had mild COVID-19 (a few samples of this study predate the infection). Cell type and time point are not known. In DNA, the CDR3 is TGTGCCAGCAGCTTAGAGACAGGATTCTCCTACGAGCAGTACTTC. Translated, it gives CASSLETGFSYEQYF. Full variable domain (remainder filled in from reference TRBV11-2 and TRBJ2-7): EAGVAQSPRYKIIEKRQSVAFWCNPISGHATLYWYQQILGQGPKLLIQFQNNGVVDDSQLPKDRFSAERLKGVDSTLKIQPAKLEDSAVYLCASSLETGFSYEQYFGPGTRLTVT.